These T cell receptor beta chains were read from a single sample in a study of blood T cell repertoires in COVID-19. Using immunoSEQ multiplex PCR, the repertoire was profiled, and TCRdb retains in-frame clones only, with some absent. The sample lists about 90,000 clones, approximately 80% occurring once. Sequencing was done on a sample of peripheral blood. These receptors were obtained from a woman aged 80 or over with active or convalescent COVID-19. CDR3s include the opening cysteine and the closing phenylalanine or tryptophan. A D gene is named only where the DNA matches it firmly. Part of the rows lack a size; the others show once, few, many or a class for expanded clones.

clone size | J gene | D gene | V gene | CDR3 protein | CDR3 DNA
once | TRBJ2-3 | TRBD1 | TRBV9 | CASSVEGRGSTDTQYF | TGTGCCAGCAGCGTAGAGGGCAGGGGGAGCACAGATACGCAGTATTTT
. | TRBJ2-1 | . | TRBV27 | CASSWFGFGNEQFF | TGTGCCAGCAGTTGGTTCGGGTTTGGCAATGAGCAGTTCTTC
. | TRBJ2-3 | TRBD1 | TRBV7-2 | CASSLATGEDTQYF | TGTGCCAGCAGCTTAGCCACAGGGGAAGATACGCAGTATTTT
. | TRBJ1-1 | TRBD1 | TRBV15 | CATSRPRQGIRDTEAFF | TGTGCCACCAGCAGACCAAGACAGGGGATCCGGGACACTGAAGCTTTCTTT
. | TRBJ2-1 | TRBD1 | TRBV19 | CASATGQGTYNEQFF | TGTGCCAGCGCAACCGGACAGGGGACTTACAATGAGCAGTTCTTC
. | TRBJ2-4 | . | TRBV2 | CASTPVTGGFQYF | TGTGCCAGCACCCCGGTAACAGGAGGGTTTCAGTACTTC
. | TRBJ1-5 | . | TRBV19 | CASSMGGGQPQHF | TGTGCCAGTAGTATGGGGGGGGGACAGCCCCAGCATTTT
. | TRBJ2-2 | . | TRBV5-5 | CASSRNEGGNTGELFF | TGTGCCAGCAGCAGGAATGAGGGAGGGAACACCGGGGAGCTGTTTTTT
few | TRBJ1-2 | TRBD1 | TRBV6-5 | CASTKGQGLEYGYTF | TGTGCCAGCACTAAGGGACAGGGGCTAGAGTATGGCTACACCTTC
. | TRBJ2-1 | . | TRBV5-1 | CASSLGSVSYEQFF | TGCGCCAGCAGCCTCGGGAGTGTGAGTTATGAGCAGTTCTTC
. | TRBJ2-3 | . | TRBV19 | CASSMDRPLTDTQYF | TGTGCCAGTAGTATGGACAGACCCCTCACAGATACGCAGTATTTT
. | TRBJ2-1 | TRBD2 | TRBV15 | CATSRDRPSGSHEQFF | TGTGCCACCAGCAGAGACCGGCCTAGCGGGAGCCATGAGCAGTTCTTC
. | TRBJ1-1 | . | TRBV27 | CASSLYPQGVTEAFF | TGTGCCAGCAGTTTATACCCCCAAGGGGTCACTGAAGCTTTCTTT
. | TRBJ2-5 | TRBD1 | TRBV7-9 | CASSFSLGTVQETQYF | TGTGCCAGCAGCTTTAGCCTCGGGACAGTCCAAGAGACCCAGTACTTC
few | TRBJ1-6 | TRBD1 | TRBV28 | CASSTPGTAWALHF | TGTGCCAGCAGTACCCCAGGGACAGCTTGGGCCCTCCACTTT
. | TRBJ1-2 | . | TRBV2 | CASSKGNYGYTF | TGTGCCAGCAGCAAGGGGAACTATGGCTACACCTTC
. | TRBJ1-3 | . | TRBV30 | CAWSAGPGNTIYF | TGTGCCTGGAGTGCAGGCCCTGGAAACACCATATATTTT
. | TRBJ2-7 | . | TRBV2 | CASSGDRYEQYF | TGTGCCAGCAGCGGAGACAGATACGAGCAGTACTTC
few | TRBJ1-1 | . | TRBV5-1 | CASSLGSGAGDTEAFF | TGCGCCAGCAGCTTGGGCAGCGGGGCAGGGGACACTGAAGCTTTCTTT
. | TRBJ1-2 | . | TRBV19 | CASSMAVITPGYTF | TGTGCCAGTAGTATGGCCGTTATTACCCCTGGCTACACCTTC
few | TRBJ2-2 | . | TRBV30 | CALAGRGNTGELFF | TGTGCCCTTGCGGGGCGCGGAAACACCGGGGAGCTGTTTTTT
. | TRBJ2-5 | . | TRBV5-1 | CASSSTGSRGIETQYF | TGCGCCAGCAGCTCAACCGGGTCGCGGGGCATCGAGACCCAGTACTTC
few | TRBJ1-3 | . | TRBV2 | CASSESGRSGNTIYF | TGTGCCAGCAGTGAAAGCGGCCGCTCTGGAAACACCATATATTTT
. | TRBJ2-7 | TRBD1 | TRBV6-5 | CASSAWGQSYEQYF | TGTGCCAGCAGCGCCTGGGGACAGAGTTACGAGCAGTACTTC
. | TRBJ2-7 | TRBD2 | TRBV3-1/TRBV3-2 | CASSQGLAGGPHEQYF | TGTGCCAGCAGCCAAGGGCTAGCGGGAGGGCCCCACGAGCAGTACTTC
. | TRBJ2-7 | . | TRBV6-2/TRBV6-3 | CASSYSTLNPYEQYF | TGTGCCAGCAGTTACTCCACGCTAAATCCCTACGAGCAGTACTTC
. | TRBJ2-7 | . | TRBV19 | CASSMLREGEQYF | TGTGCCAGTAGTATGTTGAGGGAAGGCGAGCAGTACTTC
. | TRBJ2-5 | TRBD2 | TRBV6-6 | CASSVLAGGQETQYF | TGTGCCAGCAGTGTCCTTGCGGGGGGGCAAGAGACCCAGTACTTC
. | TRBJ2-2 | TRBD2 | TRBV4-2 | CASSQSPSGHTGELFF | TGTGCCAGCAGCCAATCGCCTAGCGGTCACACCGGGGAGCTGTTTTTT
. | TRBJ2-1 | . | TRBV11-2 | CASSVGSSDEQFF | TGTGCCAGCAGCGTCGGGTCGAGCGATGAGCAGTTCTTC
. | TRBJ2-7 | . | TRBV29-1 | CSARTGTLYEQYF | TGCAGCGCCCGAACCGGGACACTCTACGAGCAGTACTTC
once | TRBJ1-2 | . | TRBV5-1 | CASSSRDRGYYGYTF | TGCGCCAGCAGCTCCCGCGACCGGGGATATTATGGCTACACCTTC
. | TRBJ2-7 | . | TRBV9 | CASSVGPRDHEQYF | TGTGCCAGCAGCGTAGGCCCGCGGGACCACGAGCAGTACTTC
once | TRBJ2-5 | . | TRBV19 | CASSMRGGVGETQYF | TGTGCCAGTAGTATGCGAGGAGGGGTCGGGGAGACCCAGTACTTC
. | TRBJ2-7 | TRBD1 | TRBV19 | CASRRQGSYEQYF | TGTGCCAGTAGGAGACAGGGGTCCTACGAGCAGTACTTC
. | TRBJ1-2 | TRBD1 | TRBV9 | CASSLQLGTGANYGYTF | TGTGCCAGCAGCCTCCAGTTGGGGACAGGGGCTAACTATGGCTACACCTTC
. | TRBJ2-5 | . | TRBV4-1 | CASSQDHREETQYF | TGCGCCAGCAGCCAAGATCATCGGGAAGAGACCCAGTACTTC
few | TRBJ1-6 | . | TRBV7-9 | CASSLTGLGNSPLHF | TGTGCCAGCAGCTTAACAGGTTTGGGTAATTCACCCCTCCACTTT
once | TRBJ2-2 | TRBD2 | TRBV20-1 | CSASLFGAGVEELFF | TGCAGTGCTAGTCTCTTTGGAGCGGGGGTGGAGGAGCTGTTTTTT
. | TRBJ2-5 | TRBD1 | TRBV19 | CASSPQGGETQYF | TGTGCCAGTAGTCCACAGGGGGGAGAGACCCAGTACTTC
. | TRBJ2-5 | . | TRBV7-3 | CASSQGAGPAGETQYF | TGTGCCAGCAGCCAAGGGGCGGGCCCCGCGGGGGAGACCCAGTACTTC
. | TRBJ2-7 | . | TRBV5-6 | CASSLGKGTRPYEQYF | TGTGCCAGCAGCTTGGGGAAAGGGACAAGACCCTACGAGCAGTACTTC
. | TRBJ1-2 | TRBD1 | TRBV29-1 | CSAAGGYGYTF | TGCAGCGCCGCAGGGGGTTATGGCTACACCTTC
. | TRBJ2-1 | . | TRBV6-5 | CASRPTGHNEQFF | TGTGCCAGCAGGCCGACAGGCCACAATGAGCAGTTCTTC
. | TRBJ2-1 | TRBD1 | TRBV3-1/TRBV3-2 | CASSQAGQGQNEQFF | TGTGCCAGCAGCCAAGCCGGACAGGGGCAAAATGAGCAGTTCTTC
once | TRBJ2-7 | . | TRBV2 | CASRTGSYEQYF | TGTGCCAGCAGGACAGGCTCCTACGAGCAGTACTTC
. | TRBJ2-5 | TRBD1 | TRBV2 | CASSGQGMGKAQYF | TGTGCCAGCAGCGGACAGGGAATGGGCAAGGCCCAGTACTTC
. | TRBJ2-2 | . | TRBV11-3 | CASSLRVGTGELFF | TGTGCCAGCAGCCTCCGGGTTGGCACCGGGGAGCTGTTTTTT
. | TRBJ1-4 | TRBD1 | TRBV6-1 | CASSENRGKEKLFF | TGTGCCAGCAGTGAGAACAGGGGAAAGGAAAAACTGTTTTTT
. | TRBJ2-2 | . | TRBV12-3/TRBV12-4 | CASSFLYTGELFF | TGTGCCAGCAGTTTTCTCTACACCGGGGAGCTGTTTTTT